In its sample, the clone carrying this T cell receptor beta chain was seen once. This record comes from a study of blood T cell repertoires in COVID-19. Study at large: Acute and convalescent COVID-19 specimens originated in the United States, Italy and Spain. Sources were T cells, B-cell-depleted T cells, or PBMCs; the material itself was cDNA or gDNA.

Sequencing was performed with immunoSEQ multiplex PCR; in TCRdb, only in-frame clones are kept and a portion is missing. The sample lists approximately 230,000 clones; over 75% were seen once. V lost 5 bases to trimming and J lost 6 bases, with 11 bases between them. In germline, CDR1 is LGHDT, CDR2 YNNKEL (reference sequence). The CDR3 runs 12 residues. Sequenced sample: PBMCs or T cells enriched from blood (not recorded which). This sequence joins TRBV3-1 (or the pseudogene TRBV3-2) and TRBJ2-7, with a tentative D call TRBD1 (6 bases). The sequence was obtained from a man aged 35 to 55 who had recovered from COVID-19. The CDR3 DNA reads as TGTGCCAGCAGCTACAGGGAATTCGAGCAGTACTTC. This sequence encodes CASSYREFEQYF.